The 12 T cell receptor beta chains given below trace back to one sample, sequenced in a study of T-cell reconstitution after alpha-beta-depleted transplantation in children. Unique molecular identifiers tagged the TCRbeta library. TCRdb re-analysed the PCR reads in MiXCR, keeping a single row per CDR3 protein. The sample lists some 640,000 distinct CDR3 sequences; roughly 17% were seen once. The sample here was PBMCs from the stem cell graft donor, taken from the stem cell graft. The source is a human donor who donated a stem cell graft to a child with acute myeloid leukemia.

This clonotype has at least ten counts. V gene TRBV9 combines with J gene TRBJ2-3; D is undetermined. V lost 3 bases and J lost 3, with 5 bases in between. Germline CDR1 and CDR2: SGDLS and YYNGEE. This CDR3 has 12 amino acids. The DNA of the CDR3 is TGTGCCAGCAGCGGGGTTACAGATACGCAGTATTTT. Translating it yields CASSGVTDTQYF.

The CDR3 reads CASSSPDRKGTEAFF. The CDR3 nucleotides read TGTGCCAGCAGTTCCCCGGACAGAAAGGGGACTGAAGCTTTCTTT. The gene calls are TRBV28 and TRBJ1-1; a weak D match, TRBD1 (6 bases). Germline values: CDR1 MDHEN, CDR2 SYDVKM. V was cut by 4 bases and J by 5 bases, with 17 bases left in between. This CDR3 contains 15 residues.

This clonotype was found many times. This chain uses TRBV5-8 with TRBJ2-7; D gene unclear. Germline V gene lookup returns CDR1 SGHTS and CDR2 YDEGEE. V dropped 4 bases and J dropped 3 bases, with 8 bases sitting between them. This CDR3 contains 12 residues. CDR3 nucleotide sequence: TGTGCCAGCAGCGTCTCGGGCTACGAGCAGTACGTC. This gives the protein CASSVSGYEQYV.

In this sample, this clonotype turned up many times. The V call is TRBV6-1, the J call TRBJ2-7; TRBD1 might be the D (5 bases). The CDR3 has 14 amino acids. Trimming removed 4 bases at V and 4 bases at J, with 14 bases between. Germline V CDR1 and CDR2: MNHNS, SASEGT. The CDR3 sequence: CASSGRGQNYEQYV. CDR3 bases: TGTGCCAGCAGTGGAAGGGGCCAGAATTACGAGCAGTACGTC.

The chain carries TRBV5-1 and TRBJ2-1; the D is unclear. This CDR3 is built from 13 residues. Between the trimmed V and J ends, which lost 0 bases and 5 bases, there was a span of 6 bases. Germline lookup yields CDR1 SGHRS and CDR2 YFSETQ. The CDR3 sequence is CASSLELDNEQFF. The CDR3 region has the DNA TGCGCCAGCAGCTTGGAACTTGACAATGAGCAGTTCTTC.

This clonotype was seen repeatedly, ten times or more. The gene calls are TRBV5-1 and TRBJ1-6; no clear D. Per germline, CDR1 SGHRS and CDR2 YFSETQ. CDR3 length: 17 amino acids. With 0 bases removed from V and 8 bases from J, the gap between germline ends came to 18 bases. The CDR3 loop is CASSLAVTEEWDSPLHF. In DNA form, the CDR3 reads TGCGCCAGCAGCTTGGCCGTTACAGAGGAGTGGGATTCACCCCTCCACTTT.

This clonotype was picked up many times. The rearrangement joins TRBV20-1 to TRBJ1-5, with 7 bases identical to TRBD1. This CDR3 region has 16 residues. Germline lookup yields CDR1 DFQATT and CDR2 SNEGSKA (reference sequence). The J segment lost 1 base and the V segment lost 1 base, leaving 7 bases of the junction unmatched. The CDR3: CSARGQQTGSNQPQHF. In DNA, the CDR3 is TGCAGTGCTAGAGGCCAACAGACAGGGAGCAATCAGCCCCAGCATTTT.

This clonotype was found many times. The V call is TRBV7-2, the J call TRBJ1-1; no definite D call. With 0 bases removed from V and 3 bases from J, the gap between germline ends came to 11 bases. The germline gives CDR1 SGHTA, CDR2 FQGNSA. The CDR3 length is 15 residues. CDR3 sequence: CASSLALGSDTEAFF. The DNA of the CDR3 is TGTGCCAGCAGCTTAGCGCTGGGTAGCGACACTGAAGCTTTCTTT.

This clonotype was detected a few times. V is TRBV13 and J is TRBJ2-3; D gene ambiguous. The CDR3 has 14 residues. The V and J ends lost 11 bases and 1 base respectively, with 16 bases between them. Germline CDR1 is PRHDT and CDR2 is FYEKMQ (reference sequence). CDR3 residues: CAQLSPQRTDTQYF. Written as DNA, the CDR3 is TGTGCCCAACTCAGCCCCCAACGCACAGATACGCAGTATTTT.

The chain employs TRBV4-1 and TRBJ1-5; 7 bases line up with TRBD1. CDR1 and CDR2 (germline): MGHRA, YSYEKL. The V and J ends lost 1 base and 6 bases, in that order; junction bases with no gene match: 9. This CDR3 has 16 residues. DNA for the CDR3: TGCGCCAGCAGCCAAGTATTAACAGGGGCCCTTCAGCCCCAGCATTTT. This codes for CASSQVLTGALQPQHF.

Ten or more counts support this clonotype. The chain combines TRBV20-1 with TRBJ2-1; possibly TRBD1 for D (5 bases). Germline assignment: CDR1 DFQATT and CDR2 SNEGSKA (reference sequence). The CDR3 runs to 11 residues. The CDR3 DNA reads TGCGTGCTAGGGGCCTACAATGAGCAGTTCTTC. Its protein product is CVLGAYNEQFF.

With respect to this clonotype: The junction departs from the called germline gene at one end, perhaps through a read error. The chain uses TRBV4-1 and TRBJ2-3; D remains ambiguous. The CDR3 contains 12 residues. Germline values: CDR1 MGHRA, CDR2 YSYEKL. The CDR3 nucleotides read TGCGCCAGCTGCCAAGATCAGTTTATCTGGTATTTT. Protein product: CASCQDQFIWYF.